The T cell receptor (beta chain) under discussion was sequenced for a study of regulatory dendritic cells for organ transplantation. Overall study results and limits: The most alloreactive TCR clonotypes were found in resting memory CD8+ cells. Naive T cells showed high diversity, memory cells less, memory CD8+ least.

TCRdb's copy holds only in-frame clones and misses some; the assay was immunoSEQ multiplex PCR. The data hold 10,000 to 15,000 clones, with approximately 89% observed a single time. Sorted T cells were CFSE-labeled and cultured 5 days with allogeneic regulatory or mature dendritic cells at 1:10. As to this clone: Its antigen is unidentified.

The CDR3 sequence is 14 residues long. Germline loops: CDR1 SGDLS, CDR2 YYNGEE. Trimming shortened V by 6 bases and J by 1 base, and 12 bases separated the two germline ends. This chain joins TRBV9 and TRBJ2-3; maybe TRBD2 (5 bases). The sequence was obtained from a human donor in good health. Sequencing was performed on naive CD8+ T cells from blood cultured with regulatory dendritic cells. Stated subset: CD45RA+ naive T cells. The CDR3 DNA reads TGTGCCAGCACGCCCAGCGGTGGCACAGATACGCAGTATTTT. Protein sequence: CASTPSGGTDTQYF.